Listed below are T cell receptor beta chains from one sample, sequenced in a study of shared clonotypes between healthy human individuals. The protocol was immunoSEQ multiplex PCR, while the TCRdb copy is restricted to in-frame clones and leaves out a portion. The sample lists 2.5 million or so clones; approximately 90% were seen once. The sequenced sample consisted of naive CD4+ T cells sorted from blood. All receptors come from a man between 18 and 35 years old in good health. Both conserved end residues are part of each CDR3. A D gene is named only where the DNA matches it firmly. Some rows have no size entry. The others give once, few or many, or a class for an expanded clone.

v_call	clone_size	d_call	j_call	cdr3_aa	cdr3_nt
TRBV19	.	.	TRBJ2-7	CASRDKTASYEQYF	TGTGCCAGTAGGGACAAGACGGCCTCCTACGAGCAGTACTTC
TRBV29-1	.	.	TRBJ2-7	CSVAEVGYEQYF	TGCAGCGTTGCAGAAGTTGGATACGAGCAGTACTTC
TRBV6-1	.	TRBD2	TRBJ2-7	CASSEYSGGAYYEQYF	TGTGCCAGCAGTGAATATAGCGGGGGGGCCTACTACGAGCAGTACTTC
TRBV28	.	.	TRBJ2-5	CASSSEGHTGSFGETQYF	TGTGCCAGCAGCTCGGAGGGCCACACAGGGTCATTTGGAGAGACCCAGTACTTC
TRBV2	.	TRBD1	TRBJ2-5	CASSGRQGSQETQYF	TGTGCCAGCAGTGGACGACAGGGGTCCCAAGAGACCCAGTACTTC
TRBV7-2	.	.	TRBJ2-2	CASTPQGGWAGELFF	TGTGCCAGCACCCCGCAAGGGGGGTGGGCCGGGGAGCTGTTTTTT
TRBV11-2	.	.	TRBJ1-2	CASSVRALLGYTF	TGTGCCAGCAGCGTGCGGGCCCTCTTGGGCTACACCTTC
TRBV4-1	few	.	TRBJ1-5	CASSQVGPYQPQHF	TGCGCCAGCAGCCAAGTCGGTCCTTATCAGCCCCAGCATTTT
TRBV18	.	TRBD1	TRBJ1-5	CASSEAGTGSVWNQPQHF	TGTGCCAGCTCGGAGGCCGGGACAGGGTCGGTTTGGAATCAGCCCCAGCATTTT
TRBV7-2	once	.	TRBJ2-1	CASSLRRRTVYNEQFF	TGTGCCAGCAGCTTGCGAAGACGGACAGTATACAATGAGCAGTTCTTC
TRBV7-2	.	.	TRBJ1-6	CASSLRENSPLHF	TGTGCCAGCAGCTTACGGGAAAATTCACCCCTCCACTTT
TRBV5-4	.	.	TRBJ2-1	CASSLGTPVQFF	TGTGCCAGCAGCTTAGGCACTCCAGTGCAGTTCTTC
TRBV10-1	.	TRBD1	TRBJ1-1	CASSEDRGGTEAFF	TGCGCCAGCAGTGAGGACAGGGGAGGCACTGAAGCTTTCTTT
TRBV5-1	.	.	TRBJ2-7	CASSLEGSSGEQYF	TGCGCCAGCAGCTTGGAAGGGTCATCGGGTGAGCAGTACTTC
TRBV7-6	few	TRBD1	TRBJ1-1	CASSPLLGQGAMNTEAFF	TGTGCCAGCAGCCCCCTGCTGGGACAGGGGGCCATGAACACTGAAGCTTTCTTT
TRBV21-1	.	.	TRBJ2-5	CASSPRSGGYGQTQYF	TGTGCCAGCAGCCCTCGGAGCGGGGGATACGGCCAGACCCAGTACTTC
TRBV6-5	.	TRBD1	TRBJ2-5	CASSPGQNQETQYF	TGTGCCAGCAGCCCGGGACAGAACCAAGAGACCCAGTACTTC
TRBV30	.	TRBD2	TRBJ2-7	CAWSLGLAGGHEQYF	TGTGCCTGGAGTCTAGGACTAGCGGGGGGGCACGAGCAGTACTTC
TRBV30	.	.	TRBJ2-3	CAWSVPGTDTQYF	TGTGCCTGGAGTGTACCAGGGACAGATACGCAGTATTTT
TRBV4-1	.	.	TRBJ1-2	CASSQGQWQGGYTF	TGCGCCAGCAGCCAGGGCCAGTGGCAGGGTGGCTACACCTTC
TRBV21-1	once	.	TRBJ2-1	CASSIRTPSVSWTNEQFF	TGTGCCAGCAGCATCCGGACTCCTAGCGTGTCTTGGACCAATGAGCAGTTCTTC
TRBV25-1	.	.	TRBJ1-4	CASQARGEGEKLFF	TGTGCCAGCCAAGCCCGCGGGGAAGGAGAAAAACTGTTTTTT
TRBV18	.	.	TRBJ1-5	CASSPGGVGYDQPQHF	TGTGCCAGCTCACCAGGCGGGGTAGGCTACGATCAGCCCCAGCATTTT
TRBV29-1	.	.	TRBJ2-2	CSVGESGELFF	TGCAGCGTTGGGGAGTCCGGGGAGCTGTTTTTT
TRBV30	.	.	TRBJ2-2	CAWSTGLNTGELFF	TGTGCCTGGAGTACAGGGCTGAACACCGGGGAGCTGTTTTTT
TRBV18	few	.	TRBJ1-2	CASSPTTDYGYTF	TGTGCCAGCTCACCTACGACAGATTATGGCTACACCTTC
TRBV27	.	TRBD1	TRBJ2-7	CASRGGTGPYEQYF	TGTGCCAGCAGAGGCGGGACAGGGCCTTACGAGCAGTACTTC
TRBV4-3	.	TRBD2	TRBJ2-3	CASSQDTGGNPSTDTQYF	TGCGCCAGCAGCCAAGATACGGGAGGAAATCCAAGCACAGATACGCAGTATTTT
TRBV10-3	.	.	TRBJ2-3	CAISLDIKGTDTQYF	TGTGCCATCAGCCTCGACATAAAGGGCACAGATACGCAGTATTTT
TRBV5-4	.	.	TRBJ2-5	CASSSRRQETQYF	TGTGCCAGCAGCTCCAGACGTCAAGAGACCCAGTACTTC
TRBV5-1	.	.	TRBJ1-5	CASSLDGFSNQPQHF	TGCGCCAGCAGCTTGGATGGGTTTAGCAATCAGCCCCAGCATTTT
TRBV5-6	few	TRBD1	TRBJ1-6	CASSGTGSLWNSPLHF	TGTGCCAGCAGCGGGACAGGGAGTTTATGGAATTCACCCCTCCACTTT
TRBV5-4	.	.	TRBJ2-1	CASRQDSSYNEQFF	TGTGCCAGCCGTCAGGACAGCTCCTACAATGAGCAGTTCTTC
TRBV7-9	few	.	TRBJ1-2	CASSYPPAGGYTF	TGTGCCAGCAGCTACCCCCCAGCCGGCGGCTACACCTTC
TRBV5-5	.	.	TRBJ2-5	CATSGNLETQYF	TGTGCCACCTCGGGTAATTTGGAGACCCAGTACTTC
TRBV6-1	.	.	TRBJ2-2	CASSFGTANTGELFF	TGTGCCAGCAGTTTCGGGACTGCGAACACCGGGGAGCTGTTTTTT
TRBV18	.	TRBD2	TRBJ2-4	CASSPPPLAGVRKNIQYF	TGTGCCAGCTCACCACCCCCACTAGCGGGAGTTCGCAAAAACATTCAGTACTTC
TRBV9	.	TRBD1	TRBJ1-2	CASSVGAQGNHGYTF	TGTGCCAGCAGCGTAGGAGCACAGGGGAATCATGGCTACACCTTC
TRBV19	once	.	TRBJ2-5	CASSAQAGTQETQYF	TGTGCCAGTAGTGCCCAGGCGGGGACGCAAGAGACCCAGTACTTC
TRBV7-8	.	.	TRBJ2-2	CASSLGGPNTGELFF	TGTGCCAGCAGCTTAGGTGGGCCGAACACCGGGGAGCTGTTTTTT
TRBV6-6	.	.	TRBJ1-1	CASRVKETEAFF	TGTGCCAGCAGAGTAAAGGAAACTGAAGCTTTCTTT
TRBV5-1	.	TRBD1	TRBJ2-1	CASSMDRASYNEQFF	TGCGCCAGCAGCATGGACAGGGCTTCCTACAATGAGCAGTTCTTC
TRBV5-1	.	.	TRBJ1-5	CASSLQGNQPQHF	TGCGCCAGCAGCTTGCAGGGGAATCAGCCCCAGCATTTT
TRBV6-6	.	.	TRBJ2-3	CASTHGGPDTQYF	TGTGCCAGCACCCACGGGGGGCCGGATACGCAGTATTTT
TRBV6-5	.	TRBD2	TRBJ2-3	CASSSGRASDTQYF	TGTGCCAGCAGTAGCGGGAGAGCCTCAGATACGCAGTATTTT
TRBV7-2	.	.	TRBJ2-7	CASSLPGAAAYEQYF	TGTGCCAGCAGCTTACCCGGGGCTGCGGCCTACGAGCAGTACTTC
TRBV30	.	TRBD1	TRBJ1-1	CAWNRGQGNTEAFF	TGTGCCTGGAACCGAGGACAGGGGAACACTGAAGCTTTCTTT
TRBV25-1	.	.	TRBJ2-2	CASQKTANTGELFF	TGTGCCAGCCAGAAGACAGCGAACACCGGGGAGCTGTTTTTT
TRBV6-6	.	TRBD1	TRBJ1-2	CASSRRTGGNYGYTF	TGTGCCAGCAGCAGAAGGACAGGGGGTAACTATGGCTACACCTTC
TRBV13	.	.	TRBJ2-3	CASSLWGADTQYF	TGTGCCAGCAGCTTATGGGGGGCAGATACGCAGTATTTT
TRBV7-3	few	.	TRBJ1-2	CASSLSGVGGYTF	TGTGCCAGCAGCTTAAGTGGAGTTGGGGGCTACACCTTC
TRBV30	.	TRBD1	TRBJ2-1	CAWMIPGTGTSYNEQFF	TGTGCCTGGATGATTCCCGGGACAGGGACCTCCTACAATGAGCAGTTCTTC
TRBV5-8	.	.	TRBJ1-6	CASSLEGRSVSPLHF	TGTGCCAGCAGCTTGGAGGGCAGGTCGGTTTCACCCCTCCACTTT
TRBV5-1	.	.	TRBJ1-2	CASSLGQSQPGYTF	TGCGCCAGCAGCTTGGGGCAGAGCCAGCCTGGCTACACCTTC